Sequencing of this T cell receptor beta chain was carried out in a study of identical twins. This clonotype was seen a single time. Its antigen is currently unknown. TCRdb called the 5' RACE reads again in MiXCR, with one record for every CDR3 protein. The profile shows about 1.7 million distinct CDR3 sequences, roughly a third of them singletons. Findings of the study overall: Out-of-frame alpha sequences that twins shared showed excess low generation probability. Sharing of beta out-of-frame sequences by twins showed a weaker excess. Cord blood's abundant beta clonotypes had fewer insertions, unlike memory repertoires.

This CDR3 has 15 amino acids. Germline lookup yields CDR1 MNHNS and CDR2 SASEGT. Trimming took off 7 bases at V and 13 bases at J, with 26 bases between the two ends. J is TRBJ2-1 and V is TRBV6-1; TRBD2 is a possible D gene (6 bases). Sample: cord blood. This clonotype was obtained from a newborn girl in good health. The CDR3 protein is CASTDFGVAGKTQFF. The CDR3 DNA follows: TGTGCCAGCACTGATTTCGGGGTCGCGGGGAAGACCCAGTTCTTC.